A selection of T cell receptor beta chains follows, all from one sample in a study of T cells in Graves' hyperthyroidism and ophthalmopathy. TCRdb re-analysed the multiplex PCR reads in MiXCR, keeping a single row per CDR3 protein. The sample lists 450,000 to 650,000 distinct CDR3 sequences, approximately 15% occurring once. Sequencing was carried out using blood. The receptor source for this set is a woman aged 18-30 years with Graves' ophthalmopathy. Both conserved end residues are part of each CDR3. Each record gives: V gene, clone size, D gene, J gene, CDR3 protein, CDR3 DNA. A D gene is named only where the DNA matches it firmly. Clone size, where shown, is once, few, many, or a class for clones that have expanded.

v_call: TRBV24-1
clone_size: many
d_call: TRBD1
j_call: TRBJ2-7
cdr3_aa: CATSDPTGQGADEQYF
cdr3_nt: TGTGCCACCAGTGATCCAACGGGACAGGGGGCCGACGAGCAGTACTTC

v_call: TRBV19
clone_size: many
d_call: .
j_call: TRBJ2-3
cdr3_aa: CASTHTQTGHLTDTQYF
cdr3_nt: TGTGCCAGTACCCATACTCAAACAGGGCACCTCACAGATACGCAGTATTTT

v_call: TRBV9
clone_size: many
d_call: .
j_call: TRBJ2-3
cdr3_aa: CASSVELWGAGTDTQYF
cdr3_nt: TGTGCCAGCAGCGTAGAGTTGTGGGGGGCCGGTACAGATACGCAGTATTTT

v_call: TRBV10-3
clone_size: many
d_call: .
j_call: TRBJ2-3
cdr3_aa: CAISTGRESGDTQYF
cdr3_nt: TGTGCCATCAGTACAGGGCGGGAGAGCGGGGATACGCAGTATTTT

v_call: TRBV3-1
clone_size: .
d_call: TRBD1
j_call: TRBJ1-3
cdr3_aa: CASSQDLPLGQGTSGNTIYF
cdr3_nt: TGTGCCAGCAGCCAAGATCTGCCCTTGGGACAGGGGACCTCTGGAAACACCATATATTTT

v_call: TRBV7-9
clone_size: .
d_call: .
j_call: TRBJ2-2
cdr3_aa: CASKYTGELFF
cdr3_nt: TGTGCCAGCAAATACACCGGGGAGCTGTTTTTT

v_call: TRBV6-1
clone_size: .
d_call: .
j_call: TRBJ1-4
cdr3_aa: CASSINGGGSEKLFF
cdr3_nt: TGTGCCAGCAGTATAAACGGGGGGGGATCGGAAAAACTGTTTTTT

v_call: TRBV7-2
clone_size: many
d_call: TRBD2
j_call: TRBJ2-1
cdr3_aa: CASSRSLAMYNEQFF
cdr3_nt: TGTGCCAGCAGCAGGTCACTAGCGATGTACAATGAGCAGTTCTTC

v_call: TRBV27
clone_size: many
d_call: TRBD2
j_call: TRBJ2-5
cdr3_aa: CASSFAGRVMETQYF
cdr3_nt: TGTGCCAGCAGTTTCGCGGGGAGGGTTATGGAGACCCAGTACTTC

v_call: TRBV4-1
clone_size: .
d_call: TRBD2
j_call: TRBJ2-5
cdr3_aa: CASSQDAVRSGRGQETQYF
cdr3_nt: TGCGCCAGCAGCCAAGATGCGGTTAGGAGCGGGAGAGGCCAAGAGACCCAGTACTTC

v_call: TRBV6-1
clone_size: many
d_call: .
j_call: TRBJ2-1
cdr3_aa: CASWRLRQKQFF
cdr3_nt: TGTGCCTCTTGGAGGCTGCGGCAGAAGCAGTTCTTC

v_call: TRBV9
clone_size: .
d_call: TRBD2
j_call: TRBJ2-3
cdr3_aa: CASSVDLAGSRNTQYF
cdr3_nt: TGTGCCAGCAGCGTAGACCTAGCGGGTAGTCGAAATACGCAGTATTTT

v_call: TRBV12-3/TRBV12-4
clone_size: many
d_call: TRBD1
j_call: TRBJ2-7
cdr3_aa: CASQGQGAYEQYF
cdr3_nt: TGTGCCAGCCAAGGACAGGGGGCCTACGAGCAGTACTTC

v_call: TRBV12-3/TRBV12-4
clone_size: many
d_call: TRBD2
j_call: TRBJ2-5
cdr3_aa: CASSLGASGSHAQETQYF
cdr3_nt: TGTGCCAGCAGTTTAGGGGCTAGCGGGAGCCATGCCCAAGAGACCCAGTACTTC

v_call: TRBV9
clone_size: few
d_call: .
j_call: TRBJ2-5
cdr3_aa: CASSVWGDTQYF
cdr3_nt: TGTGCCAGCAGCGTCTGGGGGGATACCCAGTACTTC

v_call: TRBV28
clone_size: many
d_call: .
j_call: TRBJ1-5
cdr3_aa: CASRLGAGTGQPQHF
cdr3_nt: TGTGCCAGCAGGCTAGGGGCTGGGACGGGACAGCCCCAGCATTTT

v_call: TRBV30
clone_size: many
d_call: .
j_call: TRBJ2-5
cdr3_aa: CAWTGARFGETQYF
cdr3_nt: TGTGCCTGGACCGGTGCTCGGTTCGGCGAGACCCAGTACTTC

v_call: TRBV27
clone_size: .
d_call: .
j_call: TRBJ2-2
cdr3_aa: CASSRARRGGELFF
cdr3_nt: TGTGCCAGCTCTAGGGCCAGGCGGGGCGGGGAGCTGTTTTTT

v_call: TRBV20-1
clone_size: few
d_call: TRBD2
j_call: TRBJ2-5
cdr3_aa: CSALGTSGTQYF
cdr3_nt: TGCAGTGCTCTCGGGACTAGCGGGACTCAGTACTTC

v_call: TRBV28
clone_size: many
d_call: .
j_call: TRBJ2-2
cdr3_aa: CASSNRGASTGELFF
cdr3_nt: TGTGCCAGCAGCAACCGGGGGGCGAGCACCGGGGAGCTGTTTTTT

v_call: TRBV29-1
clone_size: many
d_call: .
j_call: TRBJ2-3
cdr3_aa: CSGNPDYTDTQYF
cdr3_nt: TGCAGCGGTAATCCCGACTACACAGATACGCAGTATTTT

v_call: TRBV28
clone_size: many
d_call: TRBD2
j_call: TRBJ2-5
cdr3_aa: CASSFRLAGGQETQYF
cdr3_nt: TGTGCCAGCAGTTTTCGGCTAGCGGGAGGGCAAGAGACCCAGTACTTC

v_call: TRBV18
clone_size: .
d_call: .
j_call: TRBJ1-3
cdr3_aa: CASRGGDDYTIYF
cdr3_nt: TGTGCCAGTCGCGGGGGAGACGACTACACCATATATTTT

v_call: TRBV6-5
clone_size: many
d_call: .
j_call: TRBJ2-3
cdr3_aa: CASSYTLTGTDTQYF
cdr3_nt: TGTGCCAGCAGTTACACATTAACAGGGACAGATACGCAGTATTTT

v_call: TRBV12-3/TRBV12-4
clone_size: many
d_call: TRBD2
j_call: TRBJ2-4
cdr3_aa: CASGIGRRGDKNIQYF
cdr3_nt: TGTGCCAGCGGAATCGGGCGGCGGGGGGACAAAAACATTCAGTACTTC

v_call: TRBV7-3
clone_size: few
d_call: TRBD1
j_call: TRBJ2-5
cdr3_aa: CASSFQGAPGETQYF
cdr3_nt: TGTGCCAGCAGCTTTCAGGGGGCGCCAGGAGAGACCCAGTACTTC

v_call: TRBV9
clone_size: many
d_call: TRBD2
j_call: TRBJ2-3
cdr3_aa: CASSGRTSGSSDTQYF
cdr3_nt: TGTGCCAGCAGCGGACGGACTAGCGGGAGTTCAGATACGCAGTATTTT

v_call: TRBV30
clone_size: many
d_call: .
j_call: TRBJ1-1
cdr3_aa: CAWSPFFLRADEAFF
cdr3_nt: TGTGCCTGGAGTCCATTCTTTCTGAGAGCAGACGAAGCTTTCTTT

v_call: TRBV9
clone_size: .
d_call: TRBD1
j_call: TRBJ2-7
cdr3_aa: CASSAGRDRASYEQYF
cdr3_nt: TGTGCCAGCAGCGCTGGCCGGGACAGGGCCTCCTACGAGCAGTACTTC

v_call: TRBV5-1
clone_size: many
d_call: TRBD2
j_call: TRBJ2-7
cdr3_aa: CASSLRTSGRPSYEQYF
cdr3_nt: TGCGCCAGCAGCCTTAGGACTAGCGGGAGGCCCTCCTACGAGCAGTACTTC

v_call: TRBV20-1
clone_size: .
d_call: TRBD1
j_call: TRBJ1-1
cdr3_aa: CSAFGDRVAEAFF
cdr3_nt: TGCAGTGCCTTTGGGGACAGGGTCGCTGAAGCTTTCTTT